Listed below are T cell receptor beta chains from one sample, sequenced in a study of blood T cell repertoires in COVID-19. The data were produced by immunoSEQ multiplex PCR, yet TCRdb's version contains in-frame clones alone and is incomplete. The data show some 240,000 clones, about 81% seen once. The sequenced material came from PBMCs or T cells enriched from blood (not recorded which). Every receptor here comes from a man aged 30 to 39 with acute COVID-19. Both conserved end residues are trimmed from each CDR3. The order of the fields is CDR3 length, V gene, clone size, CDR3 protein. Expanded clones are given a class, and other clones once, few, many or no size at all.

>15|TRBV19|once
ASSIGSWWRGTGELF
>14|TRBV11-3|-
ASSLARGLADNEQF
>9|TRBV7-9|-
ASRPEDIQY
>10|TRBV27|-
ASRNRNTEAF
>14|TRBV18|-
ASSPKRTGGDTEAF
>17|TRBV30|-
AWSVRGTGGPSSGNTIY
>14|TRBV27|once
ASSSSEWLGTDTQY
>12|TRBV5-4|-
ASRRAGQNYGYT
>14|TRBV21-1|-
ASSRAERSYNSPLH
>13|TRBV5-1|-
ASSQTGATNEKLF
>13|TRBV5-1|-
ASSPNSGNQRIQY